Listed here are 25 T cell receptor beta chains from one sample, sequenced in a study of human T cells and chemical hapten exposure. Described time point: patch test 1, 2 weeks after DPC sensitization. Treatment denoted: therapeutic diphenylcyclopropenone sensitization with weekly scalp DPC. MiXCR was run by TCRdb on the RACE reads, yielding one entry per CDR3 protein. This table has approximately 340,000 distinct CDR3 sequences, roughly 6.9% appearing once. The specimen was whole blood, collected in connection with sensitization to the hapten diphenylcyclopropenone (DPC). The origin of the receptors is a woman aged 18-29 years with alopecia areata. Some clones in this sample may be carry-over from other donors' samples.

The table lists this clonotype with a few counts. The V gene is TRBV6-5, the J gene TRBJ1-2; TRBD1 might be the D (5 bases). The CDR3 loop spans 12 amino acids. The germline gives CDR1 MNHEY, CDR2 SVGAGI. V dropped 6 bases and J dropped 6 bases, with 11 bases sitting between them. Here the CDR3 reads CASSRAGDGYTF. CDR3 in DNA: TGTGCCAGCAGCCGCGCGGGGGATGGCTACACCTTC.

Here the CDR3 reads CASDMGEGGSEAFF. CDR3 in DNA: TGCGCCAGCGACATGGGCGAAGGGGGCTCTGAAGCTTTCTTT. The chain couples TRBV5-1 to TRBJ1-1; 7 bases match TRBD1. CDR3 size: 14 residues. J lost 6 bases, V lost 7 bases, and 12 bases had no gene match. Germline V lookup: CDR1 SGHRS, CDR2 YFSETQ.

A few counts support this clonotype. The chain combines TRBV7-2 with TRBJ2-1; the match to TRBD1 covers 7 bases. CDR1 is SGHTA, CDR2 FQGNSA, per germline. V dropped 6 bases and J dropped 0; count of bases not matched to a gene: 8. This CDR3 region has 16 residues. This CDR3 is CASSPTGTVSYNEQFF. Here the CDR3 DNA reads TGTGCCAGCAGTCCTACAGGGACAGTCTCCTACAATGAGCAGTTCTTC.

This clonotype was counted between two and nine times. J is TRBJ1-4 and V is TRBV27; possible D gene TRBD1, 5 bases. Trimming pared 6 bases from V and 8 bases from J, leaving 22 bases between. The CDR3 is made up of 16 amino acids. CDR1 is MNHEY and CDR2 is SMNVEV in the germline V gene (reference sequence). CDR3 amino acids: CASRSVAGPPEEKLFF. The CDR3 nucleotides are TGTGCCAGCAGGTCGGTGGCGGGGCCACCCGAGGAAAAACTGTTTTTT.

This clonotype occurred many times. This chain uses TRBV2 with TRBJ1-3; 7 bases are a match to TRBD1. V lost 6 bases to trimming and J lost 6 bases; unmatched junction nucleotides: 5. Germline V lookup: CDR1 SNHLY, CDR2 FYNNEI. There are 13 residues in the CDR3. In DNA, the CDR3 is TGTGCCAGCAGGCGGGACAGACAAAACACCATATATTTT. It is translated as CASRRDRQNTIYF.

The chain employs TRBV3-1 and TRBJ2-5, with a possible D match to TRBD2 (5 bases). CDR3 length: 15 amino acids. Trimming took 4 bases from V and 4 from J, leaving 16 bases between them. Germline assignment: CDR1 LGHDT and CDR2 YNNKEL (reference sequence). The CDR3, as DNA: TGTGCCAGCAGCCGGATTTCAACTAGGAGAGAGACCCAGTACTTC. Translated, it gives CASSRISTRRETQYF.

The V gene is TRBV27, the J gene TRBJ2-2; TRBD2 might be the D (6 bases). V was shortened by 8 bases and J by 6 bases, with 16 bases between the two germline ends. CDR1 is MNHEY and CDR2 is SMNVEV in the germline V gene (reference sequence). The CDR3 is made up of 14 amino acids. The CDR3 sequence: CASLTSSSPGELFF. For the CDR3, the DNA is TGTGCCAGCCTGACTAGTAGCTCACCCGGGGAGCTGTTTTTT.

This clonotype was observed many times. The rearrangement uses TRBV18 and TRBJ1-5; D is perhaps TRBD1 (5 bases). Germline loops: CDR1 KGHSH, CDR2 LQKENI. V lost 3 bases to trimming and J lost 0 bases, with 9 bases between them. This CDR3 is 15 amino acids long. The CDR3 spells CASSPLDSSNQPQHF. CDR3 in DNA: TGTGCCAGCTCACCGCTTGACAGTAGCAATCAGCCCCAGCATTTT.

CDR3 in amino acids: CSGIAGSNYGYTF. DNA of the CDR3: TGCAGCGGAATTGCCGGGTCTAACTATGGCTACACCTTC. The chain has TRBV29-1 and TRBJ1-2; D gene unclear. Germline V gene sequence: CDR1 SQVTM, CDR2 ANQGSEA. V was clipped by 7 bases and J by 0 bases, with 12 bases between them. CDR3 length equals 13 residues.

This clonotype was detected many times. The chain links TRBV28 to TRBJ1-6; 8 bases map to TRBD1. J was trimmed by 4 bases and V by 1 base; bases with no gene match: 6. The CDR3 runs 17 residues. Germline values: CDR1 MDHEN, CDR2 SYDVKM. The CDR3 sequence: CASSLFGQGQYNSPLHF. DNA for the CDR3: TGTGCCAGCAGTTTATTTGGACAGGGTCAATATAATTCACCCCTCCACTTT.

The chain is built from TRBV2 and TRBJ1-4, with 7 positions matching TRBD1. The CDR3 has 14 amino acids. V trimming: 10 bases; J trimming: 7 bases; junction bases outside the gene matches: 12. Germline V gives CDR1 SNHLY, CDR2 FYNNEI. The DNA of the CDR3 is TGTGCCACCAACCGGGACAGAAGGAGTGAAAAACTGTTTTTT. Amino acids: CATNRDRRSEKLFF.

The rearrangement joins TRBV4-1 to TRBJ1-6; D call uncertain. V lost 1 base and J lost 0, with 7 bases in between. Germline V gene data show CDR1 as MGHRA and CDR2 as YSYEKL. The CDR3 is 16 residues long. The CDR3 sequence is CASSQAGSSYNSPLHF. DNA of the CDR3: TGCGCCAGCAGCCAAGCTGGGAGCTCCTATAATTCACCCCTCCACTTT.

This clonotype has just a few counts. The CDR3 sequence: CASSPEGTSFNEQFF. The CDR3, as DNA: TGCGCCAGCAGCCCGGAAGGGACTAGCTTCAATGAGCAGTTCTTC. The chain joins TRBV5-1 to TRBJ2-1, with 9 bases that match TRBD2. J lost 6 bases, V lost 4 bases, and 8 bases had no gene match. The CDR3 runs 15 residues. The V gene's germline CDR1 is SGHRS and CDR2 YFSETQ.

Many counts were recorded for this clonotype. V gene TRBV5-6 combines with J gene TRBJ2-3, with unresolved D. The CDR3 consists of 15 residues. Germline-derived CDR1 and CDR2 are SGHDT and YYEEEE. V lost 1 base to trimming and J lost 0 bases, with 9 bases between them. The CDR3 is CASSLRVTSTDTQYF. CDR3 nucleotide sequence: TGTGCCAGCAGCTTGCGGGTCACTAGCACAGATACGCAGTATTTT.

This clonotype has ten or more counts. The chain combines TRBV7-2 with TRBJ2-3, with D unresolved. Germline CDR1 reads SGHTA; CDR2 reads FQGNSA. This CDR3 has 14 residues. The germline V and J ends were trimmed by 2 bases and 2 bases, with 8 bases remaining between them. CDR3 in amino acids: CASSLKRNTDTQYF. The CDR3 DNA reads TGTGCCAGCAGCTTAAAAAGGAACACAGATACGCAGTATTTT.

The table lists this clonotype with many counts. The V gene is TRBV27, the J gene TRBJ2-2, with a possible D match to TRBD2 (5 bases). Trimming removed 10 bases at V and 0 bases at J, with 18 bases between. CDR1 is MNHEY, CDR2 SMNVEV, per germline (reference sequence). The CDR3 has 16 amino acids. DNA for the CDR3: TGTGCCACCCAGCCGGGAATCTACGCGAACACCGGGGAGCTGTTTTTT. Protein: CATQPGIYANTGELFF.

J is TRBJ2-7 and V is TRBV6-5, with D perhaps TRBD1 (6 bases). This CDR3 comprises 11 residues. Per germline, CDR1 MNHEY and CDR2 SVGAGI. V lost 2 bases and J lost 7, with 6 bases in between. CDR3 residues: CASSYGTEQYF. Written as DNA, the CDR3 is TGTGCCAGCAGTTACGGGACAGAGCAGTACTTC.

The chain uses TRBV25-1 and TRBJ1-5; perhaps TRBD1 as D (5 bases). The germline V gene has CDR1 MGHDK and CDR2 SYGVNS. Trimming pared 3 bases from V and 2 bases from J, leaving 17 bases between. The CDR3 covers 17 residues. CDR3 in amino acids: CASSDDQGTAGNQPQHF. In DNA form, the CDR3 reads TGTGCCAGCAGTGACGATCAGGGAACGGCGGGCAATCAGCCCCAGCATTTT.

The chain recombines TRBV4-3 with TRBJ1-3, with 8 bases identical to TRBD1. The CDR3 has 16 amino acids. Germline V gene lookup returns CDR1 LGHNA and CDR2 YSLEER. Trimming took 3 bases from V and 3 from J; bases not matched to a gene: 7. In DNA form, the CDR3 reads TGCGCCAGCAGCCAGGCCGACAGGGGCCGTGGAAACACCATATATTTT. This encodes CASSQADRGRGNTIYF.

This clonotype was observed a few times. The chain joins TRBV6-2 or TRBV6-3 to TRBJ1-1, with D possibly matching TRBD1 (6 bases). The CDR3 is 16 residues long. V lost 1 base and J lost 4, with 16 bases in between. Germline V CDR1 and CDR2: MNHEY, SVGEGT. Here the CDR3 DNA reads TGTGCCAGCAGTTACTTCCAGGGGAACAGTGTCACTGAAGCTTTCTTT. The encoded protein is CASSYFQGNSVTEAFF.

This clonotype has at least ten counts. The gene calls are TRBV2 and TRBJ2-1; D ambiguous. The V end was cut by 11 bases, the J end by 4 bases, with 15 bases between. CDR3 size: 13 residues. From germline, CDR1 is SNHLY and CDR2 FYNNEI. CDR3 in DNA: TGTGCCCAGCAGCTAAGAAGGTACAATGAGCAGTTCTTC. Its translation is CAQQLRRYNEQFF.

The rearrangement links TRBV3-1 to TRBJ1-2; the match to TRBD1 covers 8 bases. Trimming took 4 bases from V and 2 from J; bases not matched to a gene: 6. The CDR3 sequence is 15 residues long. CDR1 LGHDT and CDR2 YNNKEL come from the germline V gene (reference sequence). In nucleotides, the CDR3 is TGTGCCAGCAGCCCCCTGGACAGGGACAACTATGGCTACACCTTC. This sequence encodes CASSPLDRDNYGYTF.

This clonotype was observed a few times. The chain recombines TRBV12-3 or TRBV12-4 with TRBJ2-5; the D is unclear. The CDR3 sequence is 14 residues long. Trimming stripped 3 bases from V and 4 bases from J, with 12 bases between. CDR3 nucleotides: TGTGCCAGCAGTTTGAACACCATGAGAGAGACCCAGTACTTC. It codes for CASSLNTMRETQYF.

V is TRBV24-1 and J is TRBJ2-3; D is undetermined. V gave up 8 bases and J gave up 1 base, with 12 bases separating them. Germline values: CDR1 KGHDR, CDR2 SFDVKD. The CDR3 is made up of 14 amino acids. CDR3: CATKPEARTDTQYF. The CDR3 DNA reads TGTGCCACCAAACCAGAGGCCCGCACAGATACGCAGTATTTT.

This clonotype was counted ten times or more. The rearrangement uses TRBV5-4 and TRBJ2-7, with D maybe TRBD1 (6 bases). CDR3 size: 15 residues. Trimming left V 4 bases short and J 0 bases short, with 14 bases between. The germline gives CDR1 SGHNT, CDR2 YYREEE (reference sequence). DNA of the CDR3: TGTGCCAGCAGCCGCACCCGGGACAACTCCTACGAGCAGTACTTC. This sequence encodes CASSRTRDNSYEQYF.